The entry that follows covers one T cell receptor (beta chain) sequence. The data were taken from a study of cytomegalovirus exposure and HLA in healthy donors. A multiplex PCR was run with 60 Vbeta primers and 13 Jbeta primers. Method: immunoSEQ multiplex PCR; TCRdb's copy keeps in-frame clones and lacks some. The clone table shows about 170,000 clones, with the ten largest holding around 1.2%. Trimming at V came to 1 base and at J to 8 bases, leaving 2 bases not matched to a gene. The germline CDR1 and CDR2 sequences are MGHRA and YSYEKL. The CDR3 is 13 amino acids. The sequenced sample was PBMCs. The V call is TRBV4-1, the J call TRBJ1-2; 9 nucleotides match TRBD1. This sequence originates from a woman in her fifties or sixties in good health and CMV-seronegative. The CDR3 bases are TGCGCCAGCAGCCAAGTTGGACAGGGGGGCTACACCTTC. Translation: CASSQVGQGGYTF.